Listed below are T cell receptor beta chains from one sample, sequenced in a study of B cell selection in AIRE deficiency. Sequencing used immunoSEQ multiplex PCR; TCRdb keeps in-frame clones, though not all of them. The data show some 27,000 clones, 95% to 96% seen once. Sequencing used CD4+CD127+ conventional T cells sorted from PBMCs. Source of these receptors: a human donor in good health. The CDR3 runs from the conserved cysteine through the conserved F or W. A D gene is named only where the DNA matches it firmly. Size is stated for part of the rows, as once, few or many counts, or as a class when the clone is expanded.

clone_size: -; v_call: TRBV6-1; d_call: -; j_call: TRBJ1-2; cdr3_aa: CASSEFPQGGDGYTF; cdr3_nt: TGTGCCAGCAGTGAATTCCCGCAGGGAGGGGATGGCTACACCTTC
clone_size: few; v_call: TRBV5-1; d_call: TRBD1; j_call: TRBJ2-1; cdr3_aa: CASSLEGQGYEQFF; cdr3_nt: TGCGCCAGCAGCTTGGAGGGACAGGGGTATGAGCAGTTCTTC
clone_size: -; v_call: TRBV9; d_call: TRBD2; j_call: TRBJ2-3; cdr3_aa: CASSSRDLAGGQGQYF; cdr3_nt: TGTGCCAGCAGCTCGAGAGATTTAGCGGGAGGTCAAGGGCAGTATTTT
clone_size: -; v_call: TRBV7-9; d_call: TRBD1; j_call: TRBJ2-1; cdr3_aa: CASSLDRDRGNEQFF; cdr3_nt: TGTGCCAGCAGCTTAGACCGGGACAGGGGGAATGAGCAGTTCTTC
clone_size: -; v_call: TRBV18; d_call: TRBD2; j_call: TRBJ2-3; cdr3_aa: CASSPPTSVTDTQYF; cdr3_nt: TGTGCCAGCTCACCACCGACTAGCGTCACAGATACGCAGTATTTT
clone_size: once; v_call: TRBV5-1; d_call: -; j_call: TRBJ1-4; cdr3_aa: CASSLGEGGLFF; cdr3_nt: TGCGCCAGCAGCTTGGGAGAGGGGGGCCTGTTTTTT
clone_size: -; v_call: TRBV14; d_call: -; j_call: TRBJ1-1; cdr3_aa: CASSWSRTGAEAFF; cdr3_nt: TGTGCCAGCAGTTGGTCGCGAACAGGCGCTGAAGCTTTCTTT
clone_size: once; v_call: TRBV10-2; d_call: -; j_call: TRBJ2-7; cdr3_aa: CASSESGLLGSYEQYF; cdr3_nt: TGCGCCAGCAGTGAGTCGGGACTCCTCGGATCCTACGAGCAGTACTTC
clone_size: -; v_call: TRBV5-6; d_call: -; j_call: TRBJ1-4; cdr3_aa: CASSPGLPGEKLFF; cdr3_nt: TGTGCCAGCAGCCCGGGACTACCGGGGGAAAAACTGTTTTTT
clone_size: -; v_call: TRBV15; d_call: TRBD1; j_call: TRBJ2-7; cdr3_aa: CATSRSGQTYEQYF; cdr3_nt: TGTGCCACCAGCAGATCGGGACAGACCTACGAGCAGTACTTC
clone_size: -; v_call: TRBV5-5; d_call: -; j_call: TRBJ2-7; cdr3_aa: CASSRNAGGMGYEQYF; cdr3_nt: TGTGCCAGCAGTCGAAATGCTGGGGGCATGGGCTACGAGCAGTACTTC
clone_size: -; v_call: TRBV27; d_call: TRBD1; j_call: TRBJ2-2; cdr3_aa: CASSLMRGKGQGAIGELFF; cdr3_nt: TGTGCCAGCAGTTTAATGAGGGGGAAGGGACAGGGGGCAATCGGGGAGCTGTTTTTT
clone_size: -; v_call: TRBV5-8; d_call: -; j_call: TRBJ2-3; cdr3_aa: CASSLGREVTDTQYF; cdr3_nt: TGTGCCAGCAGCTTGGGGAGGGAAGTAACAGATACGCAGTATTTT
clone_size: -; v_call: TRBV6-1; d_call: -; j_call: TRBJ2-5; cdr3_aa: CASSELLAQETQYF; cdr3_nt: TGTGCCAGCAGTGAACTGCTAGCCCAAGAGACCCAGTACTTC
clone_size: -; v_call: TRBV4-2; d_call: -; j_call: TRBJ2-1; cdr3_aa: CASSQDLRSDEQFF; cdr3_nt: TGTGCCAGCAGCCAAGATCTAAGGTCGGATGAGCAGTTCTTC
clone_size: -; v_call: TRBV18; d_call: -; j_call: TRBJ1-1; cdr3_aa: CASSLNWAGEGTEAFF; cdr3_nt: TGTGCCAGCTCACTCAATTGGGCAGGGGAAGGCACTGAAGCTTTCTTT